These 21 T cell receptor beta chains originate from one sample sequenced in a study of cytomegalovirus exposure and HLA in healthy donors. With 60 Vbeta and 13 Jbeta primers, the PCR was carried out. The method was immunoSEQ multiplex PCR; TCRdb's version includes in-frame clones alone and lacks a portion of them. The sample lists approximately 150,000 clones; approximately 9% were seen once. Sequencing input: PBMCs. The receptors were gathered from a male donor in good health and CMV-seronegative.

Here the CDR3 reads CASSQGLAANEQFF. Written as DNA, the CDR3 is TGTGCCAGCAGCCAGGGACTAGCGGCTAATGAGCAGTTCTTC. The chain couples TRBV4-2 to TRBJ2-1, with TRBD2 matching over 11 bases. V trimming: 3 bases; J trimming: 7 bases; junction bases outside the gene matches: 2. From germline, CDR1 is LGHNA and CDR2 YNFKEQ. The length of the CDR3 is 14 residues.

The chain employs TRBV7-9 and TRBJ2-7, with D uncertain. V lost 2 bases to trimming and J lost 2 bases, with 7 bases between them. The germline V gene has CDR1 SEHNR and CDR2 FQNEAQ (reference sequence). The CDR3 is made up of 13 amino acids. The CDR3 loop reads CASSLLEAYEQYF. CDR3 nucleotides: TGTGCCAGCAGCTTACTTGAGGCCTACGAGCAGTACTTC.

In its sample, this clone was seen a few times. CDR3 nucleotide sequence: TGTGCCAGCAGCCAAGATTGGCAGGGTTTCACCTACGAGCAGTACTTC. This gives the protein CASSQDWQGFTYEQYF. The J gene is TRBJ2-7, the V gene TRBV4-2; the D gene is possibly TRBD1 (5 bases). Germline CDR1 LGHNA, CDR2 YNFKEQ. V lost 0 bases to trimming and J lost 2 bases, with 14 bases between them. This CDR3 has 16 residues.

This clone has more than one count but fewer than ten. The J gene is TRBJ1-2, the V gene TRBV5-4, with 7 bases matching TRBD1. The germline V gene has CDR1 SGHNT and CDR2 YYREEE (reference sequence). The V segment lost 4 bases and the J segment 7 bases; nucleotides outside the gene matches: 10. CDR3 length: 14 amino acids. In DNA, the CDR3 is TGTGCCAGCAGCACGGGACAGACTTATGGTGGCTACACCTTC. Protein product: CASSTGQTYGGYTF. Filled out from reference TRBV5-4 and TRBJ1-2, the complete variable domain reads ETGVTQSPTHLIKTRGQQVTLRCSSQSGHNTVSWYQQALGQGPQFIFQYYREEENGRGNFPPRFSGLQFPNYSSELNVNALELDDSALYLCASSTGQTYGGYTFGSGTRLTVV.

V and J are TRBV10-1 and TRBJ1-1, with a tentative D call TRBD1 (6 bases). This CDR3 contains 14 residues. V gave up 8 bases and J gave up 1 base, with 14 bases separating them. Germline V gene sequence: CDR1 WNHNN, CDR2 SYGVQD (reference sequence). The CDR3 nucleotides are TGCGCCAGCCGATACAAACAGGGGAACACTGAAGCTTTCTTT. Amino acid sequence: CASRYKQGNTEAFF.

This clone has just a few counts. The rearrangement joins TRBV5-6 to TRBJ2-1; TRBD2 matches at 9 bases. After removal of 1 base from V and 10 bases from J, the junction contained 6 bases not matched to a gene. Germline CDR1 SGHDT, CDR2 YYEEEE. This CDR3 contains 14 residues. The CDR3 DNA reads TGTGCCAGCAGCTTGCTAGCGGGGACGGGAGAGCAGTTCTTC. Translation gives CASSLLAGTGEQFF.

The chain couples TRBV4-3 to TRBJ2-2; possible D gene TRBD2, 6 bases. This CDR3 region has 18 residues. V gave up 0 bases and J gave up 8 bases, with 22 bases separating them. Germline V gene sequence: CDR1 LGHNA, CDR2 YSLEER. The CDR3 protein is CASSQEAGGFGFAGELFF. The DNA of the CDR3 is TGCGCCAGCAGCCAAGAGGCCGGGGGTTTTGGTTTTGCTGGGGAGCTGTTTTTT.

DNA of the CDR3: TGCGCCAGCAGCCAAGATACAGGGTACACCGGGGAGCTGTTTTTT. This gives the protein CASSQDTGYTGELFF. This chain uses TRBV4-3 with TRBJ2-2, with D possibly TRBD1 on 6 matching bases. Per germline, CDR1 LGHNA and CDR2 YSLEER. The CDR3 sequence is 15 residues long. The germline V and J ends were trimmed by 0 bases and 3 bases, with 8 bases remaining between them.

This clone turned up a few times. The CDR3 is CASSHAGTPSTDTQYF. The CDR3 DNA follows: TGTGCCAGCAGTCATGCCGGGACACCGAGCACAGATACGCAGTATTTT. The V and J genes are TRBV28 and TRBJ2-3; D possibly corresponds to TRBD1 (6 bases). Trimming took off 5 bases at V and 0 bases at J, with 15 bases between the two ends. Germline CDR1 reads MDHEN; CDR2 reads SYDVKM. There are 16 residues in the CDR3.

The chain combines TRBV5-1 with TRBJ2-7, with TRBD2 identical over 8 bases. The length of the CDR3 is 16 residues. V lost 0 bases, J lost 7 bases, and 12 bases stayed unmatched. Germline V CDR1 and CDR2: SGHRS, YFSETQ. In nucleotides, the CDR3 is TGCGCCAGCAGCTTGGATTTCACTCCGTCGGGGGGGGAGCAGTACTTC. It yields the protein CASSLDFTPSGGEQYF.

This clone turned up a few times. This chain uses TRBV4-3 with TRBJ1-4; D is possibly TRBD1 (6 bases). Looked up from germline, CDR1 is LGHNA and CDR2 is YSLEER. The CDR3 totals 15 residues. Trimming cost V 0 bases and J 4 bases, with 9 bases left between them. CDR3 coding DNA: TGCGCCAGCAGCCAAGATCAGGGGCATAATGAAAAACTGTTTTTT. Its translation is CASSQDQGHNEKLFF.

This clone came up a few times. This rearrangement joins TRBV5-4 to TRBJ1-1; D remains unclear. This CDR3 contains 9 residues. Germline V CDR1 and CDR2: SGHNT, YYREEE (reference sequence). V lost 10 bases and J lost 4, with 5 bases in between. The DNA of the CDR3 is TGTGCCTCGGGCACTGAAGCTTTCTTT. Amino acids: CASGTEAFF.

The V and J genes are TRBV28 and TRBJ1-6, with D perhaps matching TRBD1 (5 bases). The germline V gene encodes CDR1 MDHEN and CDR2 SYDVKM. V dropped 7 bases and J dropped 0 bases, with 22 bases sitting between them. The length of the CDR3 is 19 residues. This chain's CDR3 is CASTDTRAGVSSYNSPLHF. The DNA for the CDR3 is TGTGCCAGCACCGACACAAGGGCGGGGGTGAGCTCCTATAATTCACCCCTCCACTTT.

Only a few counts were recorded for this clone. The chain joins TRBV9 to TRBJ2-5; 10 bases fit TRBD2. CDR1 SGDLS and CDR2 YYNGEE come from the germline V gene. Trimming cost V 0 bases and J 5 bases; bases outside gene matches: 7. The CDR3 is 16 amino acids. CDR3 coding DNA: TGTGCCAGCAGCGTAGGGACTAGCGGTGGCGGGGAGACCCAGTACTTC. Protein product: CASSVGTSGGGETQYF.

This clone was found a few times. The chain joins TRBV6-6 to TRBJ2-5, with D unresolved. Trimming took off 5 bases at V and 5 bases at J, with 15 bases between the two ends. The CDR3 consists of 14 residues. CDR1 is MNHNY and CDR2 is SVGAGI in the germline V gene (reference sequence). For the CDR3, the DNA is TGTGCCAGCAGTCCTGGGTCGTACGGGGAGACCCAGTACTTC. It yields the protein CASSPGSYGETQYF.

This clone turned up a few times. The CDR3 DNA reads as TGTGCCAGCAGTTACTCTGTATCTTACGAGCAGTACTTC. This translates into CASSYSVSYEQYF. J is TRBJ2-7 and V is TRBV6-6; no clear D gene. The CDR3 has 13 amino acids. Per germline, CDR1 MNHNY and CDR2 SVGAGI (reference sequence). Deletions cut 0 bases from V and 4 bases from J, with 7 bases between.

This clone was counted between two and nine times. This sequence joins TRBV5-4 and TRBJ2-5; TRBD1 matches at 10 bases. Losses at the gene ends were 4 bases for V and 5 bases for J; bases not matched to a gene: 5. Germline lookup yields CDR1 SGHNT and CDR2 YYREEE (reference sequence). The length of the CDR3 is 14 residues. CDR3 nucleotide sequence: TGTGCCAGCAGCCCGACAGGGGGCGATGAGACCCAGTACTTC. This translates into CASSPTGGDETQYF.

A few counts support this clone. The rearrangement uses TRBV7-2 and TRBJ1-2; tentatively, D is TRBD1 (5 bases). Germline values: CDR1 SGHTA, CDR2 FQGNSA. The CDR3 has 13 residues. V was clipped by 3 bases and J by 3 bases, with 8 bases between them. The CDR3 reads CASSFPQDYGYTF. The CDR3 region has the DNA TGTGCCAGCAGCTTTCCACAGGACTATGGCTACACCTTC.

The table lists this clone with a few counts. Additional DNA sequences in this sample encode the identical CDR3. J is TRBJ2-5 and V is TRBV7-2; 10 bases map to TRBD2. Germline V CDR1 and CDR2: SGHTA, FQGNSA. This CDR3 contains 15 residues. After removal of 1 base from V and 1 base from J, the junction contained 0 bases not matched to a gene. CDR3 sequence: CASSLGLAGQETQYF. DNA of the CDR3: TGTGCCAGCAGCTTAGGACTAGCGGGCCAAGAGACCCAGTACTTC.

This clone appeared a few times. The chain employs TRBV5-8 and TRBJ1-1; no reliable D call. The CDR3 is 12 amino acids. From germline, CDR1 is SGHTS and CDR2 YDEGEE. V gave up 7 bases and J gave up 1 base, with 8 bases separating them. This chain's CDR3 is CASRETNTEAFF. The CDR3 DNA sequence: TGTGCCAGCCGCGAAACGAACACTGAAGCTTTCTTT.

This clone was observed a few times. The J gene is TRBJ2-2, the V gene TRBV7-3, with a possible D match to TRBD2 (7 bases). The ends were cut back, 5 bases at V and 1 base at J, with 14 bases in the middle. The CDR3 is made up of 16 amino acids. Germline V gene sequence: CDR1 SGHTA, CDR2 FQGTGA. CDR3 in amino acids: CASSRGGGGNTGELFF. CDR3 DNA sequence: TGTGCCAGCAGCCGCGGGGGCGGGGGGAACACCGGGGAGCTGTTTTTT.